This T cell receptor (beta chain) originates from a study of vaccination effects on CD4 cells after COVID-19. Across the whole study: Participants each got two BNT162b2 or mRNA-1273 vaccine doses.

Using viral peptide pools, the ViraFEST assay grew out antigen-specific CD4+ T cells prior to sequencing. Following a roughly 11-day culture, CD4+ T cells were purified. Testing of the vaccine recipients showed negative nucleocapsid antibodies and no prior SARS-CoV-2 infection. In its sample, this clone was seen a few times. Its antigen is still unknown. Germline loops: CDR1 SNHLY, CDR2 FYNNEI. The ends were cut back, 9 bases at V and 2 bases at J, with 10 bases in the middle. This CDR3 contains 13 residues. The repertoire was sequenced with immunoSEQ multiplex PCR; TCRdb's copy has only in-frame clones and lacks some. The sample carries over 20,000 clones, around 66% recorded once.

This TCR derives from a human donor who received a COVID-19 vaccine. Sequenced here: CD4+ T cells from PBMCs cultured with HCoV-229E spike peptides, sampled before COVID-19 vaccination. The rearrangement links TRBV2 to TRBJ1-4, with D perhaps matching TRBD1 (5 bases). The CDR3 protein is CARAWGTNEKLFF. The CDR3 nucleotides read TGTGCCAGAGCCTGGGGGACTAATGAAAAACTGTTTTTT. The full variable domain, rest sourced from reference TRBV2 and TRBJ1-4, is EPEVTQTPSHQVTQMGQEVILRCVPISNHLYFYWYRQILGQKVEFLVSFYNNEISEKSEIFDDQFSVERPDGSNFTLKIRSTKLEDSAMYFCARAWGTNEKLFFGSGTQLSVL.